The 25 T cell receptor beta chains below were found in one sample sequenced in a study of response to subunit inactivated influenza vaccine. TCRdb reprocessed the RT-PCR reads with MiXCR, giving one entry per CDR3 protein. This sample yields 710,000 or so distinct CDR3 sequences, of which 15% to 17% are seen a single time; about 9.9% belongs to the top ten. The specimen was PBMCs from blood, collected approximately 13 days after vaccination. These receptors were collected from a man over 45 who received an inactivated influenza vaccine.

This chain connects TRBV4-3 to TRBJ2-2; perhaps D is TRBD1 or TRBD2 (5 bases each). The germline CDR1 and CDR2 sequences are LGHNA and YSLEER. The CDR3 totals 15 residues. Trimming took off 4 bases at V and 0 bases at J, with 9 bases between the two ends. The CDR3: CASSPGGSNTGELFF. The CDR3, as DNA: TGCGCCAGCAGCCCTGGGGGTTCGAACACCGGGGAGCTGTTTTTT.

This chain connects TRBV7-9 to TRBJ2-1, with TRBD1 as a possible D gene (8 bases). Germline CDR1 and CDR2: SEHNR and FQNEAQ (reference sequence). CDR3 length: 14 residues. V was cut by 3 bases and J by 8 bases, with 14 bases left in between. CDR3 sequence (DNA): TGTGCCAGCAGCTTCCGGACAGGGAGGGATGAGCAGTTCTTC. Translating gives CASSFRTGRDEQFF.

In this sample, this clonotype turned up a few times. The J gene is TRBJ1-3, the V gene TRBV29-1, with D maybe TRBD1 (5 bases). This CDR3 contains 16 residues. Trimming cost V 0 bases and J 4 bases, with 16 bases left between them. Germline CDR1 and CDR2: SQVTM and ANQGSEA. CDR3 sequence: CSVEDFGRVAGNTIYF. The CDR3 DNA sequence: TGCAGCGTTGAAGATTTTGGCAGGGTGGCAGGAAACACCATATATTTT.

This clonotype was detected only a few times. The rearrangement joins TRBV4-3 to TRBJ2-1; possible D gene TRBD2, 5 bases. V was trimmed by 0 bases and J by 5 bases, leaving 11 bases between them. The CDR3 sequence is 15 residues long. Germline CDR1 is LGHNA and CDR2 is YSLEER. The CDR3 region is CASSQDGFGNNEQFF. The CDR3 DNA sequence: TGCGCCAGCAGCCAAGATGGGTTCGGGAACAATGAGCAGTTCTTC.

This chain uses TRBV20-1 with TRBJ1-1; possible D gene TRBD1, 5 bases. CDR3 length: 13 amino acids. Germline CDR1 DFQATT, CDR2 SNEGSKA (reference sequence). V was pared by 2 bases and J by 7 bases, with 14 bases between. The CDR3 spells CSARMGLEDEAFF. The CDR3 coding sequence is TGCAGTGCTAGAATGGGGCTAGAAGATGAAGCTTTCTTT.

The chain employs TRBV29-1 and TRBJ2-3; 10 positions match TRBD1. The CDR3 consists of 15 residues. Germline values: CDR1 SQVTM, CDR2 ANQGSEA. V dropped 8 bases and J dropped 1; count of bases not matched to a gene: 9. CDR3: CSSGRGTGGTDTQYF. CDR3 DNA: TGCAGCTCCGGACGCGGGACAGGGGGCACAGATACGCAGTATTTT.

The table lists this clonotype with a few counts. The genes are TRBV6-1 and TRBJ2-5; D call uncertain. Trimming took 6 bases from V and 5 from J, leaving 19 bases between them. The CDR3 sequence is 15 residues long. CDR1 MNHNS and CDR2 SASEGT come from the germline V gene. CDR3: CASRLGPMRVETQYF. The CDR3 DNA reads TGTGCCAGCAGGCTTGGACCGATGCGAGTGGAGACCCAGTACTTC.

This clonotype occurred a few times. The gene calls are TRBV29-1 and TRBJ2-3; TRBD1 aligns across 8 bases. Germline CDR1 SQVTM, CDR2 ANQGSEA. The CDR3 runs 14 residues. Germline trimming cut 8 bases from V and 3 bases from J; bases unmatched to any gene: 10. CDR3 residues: CSTGQGIATDTQYF. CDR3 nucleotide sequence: TGCAGCACTGGACAGGGAATAGCGACAGATACGCAGTATTTT.

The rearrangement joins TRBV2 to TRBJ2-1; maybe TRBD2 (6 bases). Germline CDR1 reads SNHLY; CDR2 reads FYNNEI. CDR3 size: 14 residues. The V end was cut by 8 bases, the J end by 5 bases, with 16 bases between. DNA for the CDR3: TGTGCCAGCGACCGGGAGATCCCTCACAATGAGCAGTTCTTC. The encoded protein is CASDREIPHNEQFF.

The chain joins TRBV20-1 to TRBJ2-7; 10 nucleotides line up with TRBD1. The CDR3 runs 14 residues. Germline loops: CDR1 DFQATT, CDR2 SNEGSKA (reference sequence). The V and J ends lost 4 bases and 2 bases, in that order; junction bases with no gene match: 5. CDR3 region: CSAKRQGAPYEQYF. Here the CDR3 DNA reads TGCAGTGCTAAAAGACAGGGGGCTCCCTACGAGCAGTACTTC.

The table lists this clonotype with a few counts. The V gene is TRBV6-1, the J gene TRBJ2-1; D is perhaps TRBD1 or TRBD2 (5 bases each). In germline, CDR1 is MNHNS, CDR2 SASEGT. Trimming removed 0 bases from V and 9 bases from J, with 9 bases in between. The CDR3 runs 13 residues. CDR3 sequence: CASSEAGDREQFF. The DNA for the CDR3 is TGTGCCAGCAGTGAAGCGGGGGATCGTGAGCAGTTCTTC.

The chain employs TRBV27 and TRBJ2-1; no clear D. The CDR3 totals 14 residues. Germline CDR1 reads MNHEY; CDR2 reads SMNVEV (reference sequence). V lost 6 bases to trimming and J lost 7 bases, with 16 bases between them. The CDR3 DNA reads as TGTGCCAGCAGGGTGGGGATACACACGAATGAGCAGTTCTTC. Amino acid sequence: CASRVGIHTNEQFF.

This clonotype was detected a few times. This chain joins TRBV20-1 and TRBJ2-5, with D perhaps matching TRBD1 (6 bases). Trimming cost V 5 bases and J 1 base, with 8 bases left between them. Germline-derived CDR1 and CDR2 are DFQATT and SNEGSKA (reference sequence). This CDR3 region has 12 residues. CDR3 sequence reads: CSAGTPQETQYF. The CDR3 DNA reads TGCAGTGCTGGGACACCCCAAGAGACCCAGTACTTC.

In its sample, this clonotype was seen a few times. The DNA of the CDR3 is TGTGCCAGCTCACCGCGAGGGATCAAGGAATTAGCCAAAAACATTCAGTACTTC. This gives the protein CASSPRGIKELAKNIQYF. The genes are TRBV18 and TRBJ2-4, with D possibly TRBD2 on 5 matching bases. In germline, CDR1 is KGHSH, CDR2 LQKENI. The length of the CDR3 is 18 residues. V gave up 3 bases and J gave up 0 bases, with 18 bases separating them.

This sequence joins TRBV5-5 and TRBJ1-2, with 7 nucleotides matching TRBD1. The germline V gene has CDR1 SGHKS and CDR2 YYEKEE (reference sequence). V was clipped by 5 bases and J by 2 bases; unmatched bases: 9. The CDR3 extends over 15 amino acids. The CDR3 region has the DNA TGTGCCAGCAGGATGACCCAGGGGGAGAACTATGGCTACACCTTC. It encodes CASRMTQGENYGYTF.

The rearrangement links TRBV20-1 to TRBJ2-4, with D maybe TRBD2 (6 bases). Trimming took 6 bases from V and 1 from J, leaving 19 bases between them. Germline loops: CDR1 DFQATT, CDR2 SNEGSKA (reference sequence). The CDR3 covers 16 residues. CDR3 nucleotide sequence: TGCAGTGCCATCCTACCGCGGGGAGATGCCAAAAACATTCAGTACTTC. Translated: CSAILPRGDAKNIQYF.

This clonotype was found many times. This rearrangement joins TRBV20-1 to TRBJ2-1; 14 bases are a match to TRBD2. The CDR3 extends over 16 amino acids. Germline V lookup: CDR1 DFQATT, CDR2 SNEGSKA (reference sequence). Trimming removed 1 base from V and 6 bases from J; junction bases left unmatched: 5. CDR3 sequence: CSARVGTSGGRNEQFF. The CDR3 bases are TGCAGTGCTAGAGTGGGGACTAGCGGGGGACGCAATGAGCAGTTCTTC.

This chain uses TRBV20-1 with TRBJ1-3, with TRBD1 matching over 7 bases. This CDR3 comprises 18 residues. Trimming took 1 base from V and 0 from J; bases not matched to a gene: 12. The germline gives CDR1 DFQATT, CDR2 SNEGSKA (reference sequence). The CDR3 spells CSARASGTASLSGNTIYF. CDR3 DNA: TGCAGTGCTAGAGCGTCCGGGACAGCGAGCCTCTCTGGAAACACCATATATTTT.

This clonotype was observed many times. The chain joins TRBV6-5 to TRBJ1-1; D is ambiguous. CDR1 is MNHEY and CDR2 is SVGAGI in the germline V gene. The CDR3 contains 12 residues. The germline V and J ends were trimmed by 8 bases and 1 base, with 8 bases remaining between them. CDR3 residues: CASGPPNTEAFF. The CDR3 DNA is TGTGCCAGCGGGCCTCCGAACACTGAAGCTTTCTTT.

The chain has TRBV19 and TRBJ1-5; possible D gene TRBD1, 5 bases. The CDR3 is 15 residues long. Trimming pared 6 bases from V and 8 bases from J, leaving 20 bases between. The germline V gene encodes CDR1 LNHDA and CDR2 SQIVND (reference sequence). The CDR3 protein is CASRAGTAIRKPQHF. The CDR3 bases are TGTGCCAGTAGAGCCGGGACGGCCATTAGGAAGCCCCAGCATTTT.

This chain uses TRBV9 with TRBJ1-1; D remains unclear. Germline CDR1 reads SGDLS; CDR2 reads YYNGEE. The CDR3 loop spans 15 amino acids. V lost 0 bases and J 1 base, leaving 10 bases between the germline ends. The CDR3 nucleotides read TGTGCCAGCAGCGTAGGTCTCGCACGGAACACTGAAGCTTTCTTT. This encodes CASSVGLARNTEAFF.

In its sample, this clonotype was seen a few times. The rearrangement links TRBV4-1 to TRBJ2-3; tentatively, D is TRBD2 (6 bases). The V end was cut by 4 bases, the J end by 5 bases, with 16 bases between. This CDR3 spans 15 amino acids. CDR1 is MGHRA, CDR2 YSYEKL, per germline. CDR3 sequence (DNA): TGCGCCAGCAGCCGGAGGACGGGACTCGAAGATACGCAGTATTTT. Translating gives CASSRRTGLEDTQYF.

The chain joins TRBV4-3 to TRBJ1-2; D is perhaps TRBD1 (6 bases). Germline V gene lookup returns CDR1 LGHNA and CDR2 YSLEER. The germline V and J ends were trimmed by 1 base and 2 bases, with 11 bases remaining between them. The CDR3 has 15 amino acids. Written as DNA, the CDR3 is TGCGCCAGCAGCCAAGTGGGGGCGGAAAACTATGGCTACACCTTC. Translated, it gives CASSQVGAENYGYTF.

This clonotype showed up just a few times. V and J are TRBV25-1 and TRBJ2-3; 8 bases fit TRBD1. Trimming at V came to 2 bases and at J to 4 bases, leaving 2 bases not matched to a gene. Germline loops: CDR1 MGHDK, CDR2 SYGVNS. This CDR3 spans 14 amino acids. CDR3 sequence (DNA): TGTGCCAGCAGTGAAGGGACAGGCCCAGATACGCAGTATTTT. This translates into CASSEGTGPDTQYF.

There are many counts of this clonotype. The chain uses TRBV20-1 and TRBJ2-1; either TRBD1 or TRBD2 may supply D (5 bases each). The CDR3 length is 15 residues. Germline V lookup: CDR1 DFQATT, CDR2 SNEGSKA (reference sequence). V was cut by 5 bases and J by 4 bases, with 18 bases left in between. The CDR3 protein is CSAPSGLAAYNEQFF. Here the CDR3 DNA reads TGCAGTGCTCCTTCGGGGCTAGCCGCATACAATGAGCAGTTCTTC.